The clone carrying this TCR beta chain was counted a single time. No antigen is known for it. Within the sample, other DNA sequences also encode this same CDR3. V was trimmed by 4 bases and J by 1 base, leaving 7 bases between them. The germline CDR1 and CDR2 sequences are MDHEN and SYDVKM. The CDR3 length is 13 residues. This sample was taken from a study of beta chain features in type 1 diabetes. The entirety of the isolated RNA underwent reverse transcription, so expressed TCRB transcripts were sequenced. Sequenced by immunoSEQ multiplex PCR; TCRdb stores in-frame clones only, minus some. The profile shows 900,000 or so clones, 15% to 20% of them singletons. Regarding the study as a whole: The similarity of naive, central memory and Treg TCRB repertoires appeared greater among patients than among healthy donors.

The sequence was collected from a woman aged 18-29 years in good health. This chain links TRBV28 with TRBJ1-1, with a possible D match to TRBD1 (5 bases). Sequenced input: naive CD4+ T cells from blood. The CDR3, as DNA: TGTGCCAGCAGTTCTACAGGGAACACTGAAGCTTTCTTT. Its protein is CASSSTGNTEAFF.